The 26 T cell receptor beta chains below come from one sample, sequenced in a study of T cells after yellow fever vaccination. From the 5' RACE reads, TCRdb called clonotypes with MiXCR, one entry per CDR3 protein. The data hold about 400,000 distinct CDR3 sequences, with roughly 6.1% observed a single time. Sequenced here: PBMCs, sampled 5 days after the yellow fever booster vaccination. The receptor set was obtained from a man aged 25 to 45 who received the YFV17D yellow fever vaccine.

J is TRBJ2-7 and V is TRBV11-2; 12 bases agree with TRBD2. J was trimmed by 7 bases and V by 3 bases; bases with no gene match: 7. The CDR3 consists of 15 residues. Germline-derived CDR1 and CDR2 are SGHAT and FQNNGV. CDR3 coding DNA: TGTGCCAGCAGCTTTCTAGCGGGAGGGCCTAGTGAGCAGTACTTC. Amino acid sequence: CASSFLAGGPSEQYF.

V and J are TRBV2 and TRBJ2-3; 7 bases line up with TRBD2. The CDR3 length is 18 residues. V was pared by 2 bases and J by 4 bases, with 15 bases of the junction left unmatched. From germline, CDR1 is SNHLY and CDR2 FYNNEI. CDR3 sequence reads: CASSEPAGVAGVPDTQYF. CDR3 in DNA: TGTGCCAGCAGTGAACCCGCGGGGGTAGCGGGTGTGCCAGATACGCAGTATTTT.

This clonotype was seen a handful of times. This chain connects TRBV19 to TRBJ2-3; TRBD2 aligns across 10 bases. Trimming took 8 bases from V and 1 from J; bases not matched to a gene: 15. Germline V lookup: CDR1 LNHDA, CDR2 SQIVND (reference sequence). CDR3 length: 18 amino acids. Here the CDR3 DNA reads TGTGCCAGTGCCCTCCCCACGCTAGCGGGAGAGGGCACAGATACGCAGTATTTT. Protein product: CASALPTLAGEGTDTQYF. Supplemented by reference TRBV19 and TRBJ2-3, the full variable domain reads DGGITQSPKYLFRKEGQNVTLSCEQNLNHDAMYWYRQDPGQGLRLIYYSQIVNDFQKGDIAEGYSVSREKKESFPLTVTSAQKNPTAFYLCASALPTLAGEGTDTQYFGPGTRLTVL.

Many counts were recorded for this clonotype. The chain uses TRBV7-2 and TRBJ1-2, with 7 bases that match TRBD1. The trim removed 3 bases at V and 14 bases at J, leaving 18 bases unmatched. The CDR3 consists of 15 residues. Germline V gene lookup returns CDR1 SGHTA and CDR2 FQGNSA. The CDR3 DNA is TGTGCCAGCAGCTTTGACAGGGCTGAGGGCGGGAGAACGACCTTC. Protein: CASSFDRAEGGRTTF.

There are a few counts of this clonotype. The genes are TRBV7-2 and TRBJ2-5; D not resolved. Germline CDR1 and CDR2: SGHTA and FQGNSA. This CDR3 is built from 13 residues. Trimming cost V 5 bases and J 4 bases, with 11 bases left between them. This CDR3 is CASSQWAGETQYF. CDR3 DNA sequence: TGTGCCAGCAGCCAGTGGGCAGGAGAGACCCAGTACTTC.

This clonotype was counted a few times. CDR3 region: CSARIGQRRGTQYF. The CDR3 nucleotides read TGCAGTGCTAGAATCGGACAGCGAAGGGGGACCCAGTACTTC. This rearrangement joins TRBV20-1 to TRBJ2-5, with D perhaps matching TRBD1 (6 bases). The length of the CDR3 is 14 residues. Germline V gene lookup returns CDR1 DFQATT and CDR2 SNEGSKA (reference sequence). Trimming shortened V by 2 bases and J by 7 bases, and 17 bases separated the two germline ends.

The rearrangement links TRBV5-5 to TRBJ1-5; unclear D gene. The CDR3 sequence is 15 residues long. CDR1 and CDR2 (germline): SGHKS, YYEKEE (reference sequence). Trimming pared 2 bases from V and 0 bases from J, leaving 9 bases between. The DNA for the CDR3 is TGTGCCAGCAGCTTCGACGGAAATAGCAATCAGCCCCAGCATTTT. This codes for CASSFDGNSNQPQHF. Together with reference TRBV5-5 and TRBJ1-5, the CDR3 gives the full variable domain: DAGVTQSPTHLIKTRGQQVTLRCSPISGHKSVSWYQQVLGQGPQFIFQYYEKEERGRGNFPDRFSARQFPNYSSELNVNALLLGDSALYLCASSFDGNSNQPQHFGDGTRLSIL.

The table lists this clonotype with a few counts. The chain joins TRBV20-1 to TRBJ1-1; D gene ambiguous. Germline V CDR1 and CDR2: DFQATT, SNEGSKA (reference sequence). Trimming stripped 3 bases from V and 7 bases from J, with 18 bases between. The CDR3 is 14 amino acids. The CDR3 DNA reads TGCAGTGCTAGTAGGTGGGAATCCCGGGGTGAAGCTTTCTTT. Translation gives CSASRWESRGEAFF.

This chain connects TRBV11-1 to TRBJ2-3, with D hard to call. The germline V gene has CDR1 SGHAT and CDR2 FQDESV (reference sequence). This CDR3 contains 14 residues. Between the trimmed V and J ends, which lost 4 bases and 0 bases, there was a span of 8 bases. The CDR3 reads CASSSRQSTDTQYF. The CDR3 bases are TGTGCCAGCAGCTCCCGCCAGAGCACAGATACGCAGTATTTT.

CDR3 DNA sequence: TGTGCCAGCACCTCAGACCTAGGGATTAGCACAGATACGCAGTATTTT. Protein: CASTSDLGISTDTQYF. The chain recombines TRBV6-1 with TRBJ2-3; D call uncertain. V was pared by 7 bases and J by 0 bases, with 17 bases between. The CDR3 contains 16 residues. Per germline, CDR1 MNHNS and CDR2 SASEGT.

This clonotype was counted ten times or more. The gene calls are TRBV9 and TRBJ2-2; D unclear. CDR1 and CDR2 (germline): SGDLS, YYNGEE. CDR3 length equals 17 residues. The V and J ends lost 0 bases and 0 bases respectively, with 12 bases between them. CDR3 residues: CASSVVRSSANTGELFF. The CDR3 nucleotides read TGTGCCAGCAGCGTAGTGCGGAGCAGCGCGAACACCGGGGAGCTGTTTTTT. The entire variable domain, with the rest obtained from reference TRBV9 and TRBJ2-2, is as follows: DSGVTQTPKHLITATGQRVTLRCSPRSGDLSVYWYQQSLDQGLQFLIQYYNGEERAKGNILERFSAQQFPDLHSELNLSSLELGDSALYFCASSVVRSSANTGELFFGEGSRLTVL.

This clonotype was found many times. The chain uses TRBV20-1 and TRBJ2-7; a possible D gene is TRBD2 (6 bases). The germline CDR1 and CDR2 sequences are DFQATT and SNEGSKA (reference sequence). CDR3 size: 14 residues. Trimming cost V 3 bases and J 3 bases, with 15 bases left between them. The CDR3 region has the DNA TGCAGTGCTAGTCCGTCGGGAGCCAACTACGAGCAGTACTTC. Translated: CSASPSGANYEQYF.

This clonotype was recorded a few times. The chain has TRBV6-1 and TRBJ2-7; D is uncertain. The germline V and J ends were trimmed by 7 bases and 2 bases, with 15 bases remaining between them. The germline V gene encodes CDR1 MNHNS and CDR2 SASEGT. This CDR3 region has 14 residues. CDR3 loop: CASISNRPTYEQYF. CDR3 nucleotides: TGTGCCAGCATATCCAACCGGCCTACCTACGAGCAGTACTTC.

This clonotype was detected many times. CDR3 DNA: TGTGCCACCAGTGGGTATCTAGCGGGGGGCTACAATGAGCAGTTCTTC. The encoded protein is CATSGYLAGGYNEQFF. The chain links TRBV24-1 to TRBJ2-1; 11 bases map to TRBD2. The CDR3 sequence is 16 residues long. V was pared by 5 bases and J by 3 bases, with 5 bases of the junction left unmatched. Germline V gives CDR1 KGHDR, CDR2 SFDVKD.

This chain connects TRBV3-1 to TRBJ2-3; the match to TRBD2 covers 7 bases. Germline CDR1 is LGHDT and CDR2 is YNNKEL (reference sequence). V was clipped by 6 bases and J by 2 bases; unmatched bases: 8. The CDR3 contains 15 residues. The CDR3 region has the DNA TGTGCCAGCAGTTTAGCGGGCGGATACACAGATACGCAGTATTTT. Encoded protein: CASSLAGGYTDTQYF.

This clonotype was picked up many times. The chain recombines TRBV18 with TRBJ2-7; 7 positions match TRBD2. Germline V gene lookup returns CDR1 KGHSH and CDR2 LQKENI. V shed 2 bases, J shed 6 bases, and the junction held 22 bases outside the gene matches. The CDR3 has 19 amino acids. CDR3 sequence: CASSPILAPWGGSSSEQYF. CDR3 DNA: TGTGCCAGCTCACCAATCTTGGCCCCGTGGGGCGGGAGTTCGTCCGAGCAGTACTTC.

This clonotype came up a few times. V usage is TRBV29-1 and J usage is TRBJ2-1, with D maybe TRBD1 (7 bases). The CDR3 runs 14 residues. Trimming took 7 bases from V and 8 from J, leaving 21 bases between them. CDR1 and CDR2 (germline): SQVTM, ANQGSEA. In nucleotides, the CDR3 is TGCAGCGCGGAGGGACAGTCAAAGTACGATGAGCAGTTCTTC. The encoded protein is CSAEGQSKYDEQFF.

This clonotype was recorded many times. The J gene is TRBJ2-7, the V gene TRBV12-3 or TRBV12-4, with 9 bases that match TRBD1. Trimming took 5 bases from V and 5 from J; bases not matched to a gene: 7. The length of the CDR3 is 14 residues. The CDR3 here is CASSVQGALHEQYF. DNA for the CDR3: TGTGCCAGCAGTGTACAGGGGGCGCTCCACGAGCAGTACTTC.

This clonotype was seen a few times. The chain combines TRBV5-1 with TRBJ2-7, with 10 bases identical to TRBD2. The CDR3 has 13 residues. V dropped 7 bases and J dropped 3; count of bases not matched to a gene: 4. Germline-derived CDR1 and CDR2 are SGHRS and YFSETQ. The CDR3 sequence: CASAGTSDYEQYF. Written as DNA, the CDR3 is TGCGCCAGCGCCGGGACTAGCGACTACGAGCAGTACTTC.

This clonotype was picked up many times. The CDR3 loop is CASSRTGSTGELFF. Here the CDR3 DNA reads TGCGCCAGCAGCCGAACAGGGTCCACCGGGGAGCTGTTTTTT. The genes are TRBV4-3 and TRBJ2-2; perhaps TRBD1 as D (6 bases). There are 14 residues in the CDR3. V lost 4 bases, J lost 4 bases, and 10 bases lay in between. The germline V gene encodes CDR1 LGHNA and CDR2 YSLEER.

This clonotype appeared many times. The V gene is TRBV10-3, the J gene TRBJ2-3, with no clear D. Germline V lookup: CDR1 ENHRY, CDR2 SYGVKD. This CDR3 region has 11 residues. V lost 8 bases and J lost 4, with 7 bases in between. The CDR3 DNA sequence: TGTGCCATCCTTCTCGCAGATACGCAGTATTTT. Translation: CAILLADTQYF.

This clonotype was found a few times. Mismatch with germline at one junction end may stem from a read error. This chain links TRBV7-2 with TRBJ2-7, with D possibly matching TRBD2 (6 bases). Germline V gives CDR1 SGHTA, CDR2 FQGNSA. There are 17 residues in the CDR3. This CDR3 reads CASSLAVAAGYVAEQYF. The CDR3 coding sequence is TGTGCCAGCAGCCTAGCCGTAGCGGCGGGATACGTGGCCGAGCAGTACTTC. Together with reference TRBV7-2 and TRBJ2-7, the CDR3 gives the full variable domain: GAGVSQSPSNKVTEKGKDVELRCDPISGHTALYWYRQSLGQGLEFLIYFQGNSAPDKSGLPSDRFSAERTGGSVSTLTIQRTQQEDSAVYLCASSLAVAAGYVAEQYFGPGTRLTVT.

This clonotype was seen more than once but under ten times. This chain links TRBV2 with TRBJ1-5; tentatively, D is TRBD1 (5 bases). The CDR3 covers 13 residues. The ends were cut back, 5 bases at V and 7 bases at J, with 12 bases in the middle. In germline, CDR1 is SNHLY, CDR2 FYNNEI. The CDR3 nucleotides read TGTGCCAGCAGTCCAGGGCAGCGGCAGCCCCAGCATTTT. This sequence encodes CASSPGQRQPQHF. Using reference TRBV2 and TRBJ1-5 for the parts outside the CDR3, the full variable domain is EPEVTQTPSHQVTQMGQEVILRCVPISNHLYFYWYRQILGQKVEFLVSFYNNEISEKSEIFDDQFSVERPDGSNFTLKIRSTKLEDSAMYFCASSPGQRQPQHFGDGTRLSIL.

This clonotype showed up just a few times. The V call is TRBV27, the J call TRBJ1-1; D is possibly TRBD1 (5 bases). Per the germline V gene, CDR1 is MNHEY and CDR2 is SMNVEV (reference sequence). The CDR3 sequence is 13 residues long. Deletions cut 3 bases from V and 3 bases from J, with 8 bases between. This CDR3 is CASSFKGYTEAFF. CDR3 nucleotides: TGTGCCAGCAGTTTCAAGGGGTACACTGAAGCTTTCTTT.

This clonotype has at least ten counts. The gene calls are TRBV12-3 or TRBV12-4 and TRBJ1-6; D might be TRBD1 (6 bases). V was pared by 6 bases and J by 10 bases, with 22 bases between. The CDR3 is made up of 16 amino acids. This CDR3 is CASRVGGGLEGSPLHF. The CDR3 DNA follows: TGTGCCAGCAGAGTCGGCGGGGGCTTGGAGGGATCACCCCTCCACTTT.

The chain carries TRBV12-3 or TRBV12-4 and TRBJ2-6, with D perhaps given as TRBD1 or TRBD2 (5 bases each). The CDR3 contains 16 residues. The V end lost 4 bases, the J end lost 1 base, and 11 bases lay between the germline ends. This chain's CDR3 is CASSSKGSSGANVLTF. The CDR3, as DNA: TGTGCCAGCAGTTCCAAGGGGAGTTCTGGGGCCAACGTCCTGACTTTC.